This T cell receptor (beta chain) was retrieved from a study of blood T cell repertoires in COVID-19. V shed 2 bases and J 4 bases; nucleotides not matched to a gene: 5. The CDR3 is 15 amino acids. Germline values: CDR1 MNHNS, CDR2 SASEGT. TCRdb's copy holds only in-frame clones and misses some; the assay was immunoSEQ multiplex PCR. The profile shows approximately 150,000 clones, around 82% of them singletons. This clone is a singleton in its sample. Sequenced sample: peripheral blood. V usage is TRBV6-1 and J usage is TRBJ2-7; 10 bases match TRBD2. This sequence was found in a woman aged 70 to 79 who had recovered from COVID-19. The CDR3 sequence: CASSEWGSGGYEQYF. As DNA, the CDR3 is TGTGCCAGCAGTGAATGGGGTAGCGGGGGGTACGAGCAGTACTTC.